These 5 T cell receptor beta chains came from one sample sequenced in a study of blood T cell repertoires in COVID-19 (dated by TCRdb to the early 2020s). Library creation used the immunoSEQ multiplex PCR assay. Imported from immuneACCESS, the table was reduced by TCRdb to in-frame sequences with V and J called. These copies leave out some clones; in studies compared against another copy, an unresolved V gene accounts for under half, and the cause of the remainder is not known. The sample table shows under 60,000 clones, and about 80% are seen once. The ten largest account for over 3.5% of the sample. Sequences were obtained from peripheral blood. These receptors all stem from a man in his fifties or sixties with acute or convalescent COVID-19.

This clone was detected a few times. The chain has TRBV19 and TRBJ1-1; no clear D. Trimming stripped 9 bases from V and 0 bases from J, with 14 bases between. The CDR3 is 14 residues long. Germline V gives CDR1 LNHDA, CDR2 SQIVND (reference sequence). CDR3 in DNA: TGTGCCAGAGCAGCGTGTGGGTTGAACACTGAAGCTTTCTTT. It yields the protein CARAACGLNTEAFF.

The chain recombines TRBV7-9 with TRBJ2-3; TRBD1 aligns across 7 bases. The ends lost 3 bases at V and 2 bases at J; junction bases unmatched: 5. Germline V gene lookup returns CDR1 SEHNR and CDR2 FQNEAQ (reference sequence). This CDR3 is built from 15 residues. The CDR3 region has the DNA TGTGCCAGCAGCTTCGGGACAGATTACACAGATACGCAGTATTTT. Protein product: CASSFGTDYTDTQYF.

This sequence joins TRBV5-4 and TRBJ1-3, with D possibly matching TRBD1 (5 bases). Looked up from germline, CDR1 is SGHNT and CDR2 is YYREEE (reference sequence). V lost 4 bases to trimming and J lost 0 bases, with 17 bases between them. This CDR3 spans 17 amino acids. The CDR3 sequence: CASSGGGGISSGNTIYF. The CDR3 DNA sequence: TGTGCCAGCAGCGGGGGGGGAGGGATCAGCTCTGGAAACACCATATATTTT.

The chain combines TRBV27 with TRBJ2-5, with D tentatively TRBD2 (5 bases). Germline V gives CDR1 MNHEY, CDR2 SMNVEV (reference sequence). The V and J ends lost 0 bases and 4 bases respectively, with 6 bases between them. The CDR3 loop spans 13 amino acids. The CDR3 is CASSLSRAETQYF. In DNA form, the CDR3 reads TGTGCCAGCAGTTTATCGAGGGCAGAGACCCAGTACTTC.

The chain uses TRBV19 and TRBJ1-2, with TRBD1 identical over 10 bases. V dropped 8 bases and J dropped 8; count of bases not matched to a gene: 11. This CDR3 contains 14 residues. CDR1 and CDR2 from the germline V gene are LNHDA and SQIVND (reference sequence). CDR3 region: CASWTGGSLRGYTF. In DNA form, the CDR3 reads TGTGCCAGTTGGACAGGGGGAAGTCTTCGCGGCTACACCTTC.